These T cell receptor beta chains were read from a single sample in a study of cytomegalovirus exposure and HLA in healthy donors. Only in-frame clones appear in the TCRdb table, and some are missing; sequencing was by immunoSEQ multiplex PCR. The sample yields approximately 100,000 clones, 84% seen once. Sequencing was carried out using PBMCs. These receptors came from a woman under 30 in good health and CMV-seronegative. Each CDR3 is given with its conserved first and last residue. D genes are given only for firm matches. Size is stated for part of the rows, as once, few or many counts, or as a class when the clone is expanded.

TGTGCCAGCTCACCCACAGGGGTCCAAGAGACCCAGTACTTC	CASSPTGVQETQYF	TRBJ2-5	TRBV18	TRBD1	-
TGTGCCAGTAGTATCGGCGGGGGCAGCTACGAGCAGTACTTC	CASSIGGGSYEQYF	TRBJ2-7	TRBV19	-	-
TGTGCCAGCAGTACACAAACTGAAGCTTTCTTT	CASSTQTEAFF	TRBJ1-1	TRBV28	-	-
TGCGCCAGCAGCTTGGGTACAGGGTCTAGCACAGATACGCAGTATTTT	CASSLGTGSSTDTQYF	TRBJ2-3	TRBV5-1	-	-
TGTGCCAGCAGCGCCACAATGGGGGACAGGACCTACGAGCAGTACTTC	CASSATMGDRTYEQYF	TRBJ2-7	TRBV9	TRBD1	-
TGCGCCAGCAGCCAAGAGCTAGCGTTAGATACGCAGTATTTT	CASSQELALDTQYF	TRBJ2-3	TRBV4-3	-	-
TGTGCCAGCACCTTAGGACAGGGTGACACCGGGGAGCTGTTTTTT	CASTLGQGDTGELFF	TRBJ2-2	TRBV7-9	TRBD1	few
TGTGCCAGCAGCTCTACAGATTCTCGCGAAAAACTGTTTTTT	CASSSTDSREKLFF	TRBJ1-4	TRBV11-2	-	-
TGTGCCAGCTCACCCGAACTAGCGGGAGATGAGCAGTTCTTC	CASSPELAGDEQFF	TRBJ2-1	TRBV18	TRBD2	once
TGTGCCAGCAGCGTAGCTTGGGGCTACCTCACAGATACGCAGTATTTT	CASSVAWGYLTDTQYF	TRBJ2-3	TRBV9	-	-
TGCGCCAGCAGTGAGTCCTATCCCAAGACAGCCACCTACGAGCAGTACTTC	CASSESYPKTATYEQYF	TRBJ2-7	TRBV10-2	-	few